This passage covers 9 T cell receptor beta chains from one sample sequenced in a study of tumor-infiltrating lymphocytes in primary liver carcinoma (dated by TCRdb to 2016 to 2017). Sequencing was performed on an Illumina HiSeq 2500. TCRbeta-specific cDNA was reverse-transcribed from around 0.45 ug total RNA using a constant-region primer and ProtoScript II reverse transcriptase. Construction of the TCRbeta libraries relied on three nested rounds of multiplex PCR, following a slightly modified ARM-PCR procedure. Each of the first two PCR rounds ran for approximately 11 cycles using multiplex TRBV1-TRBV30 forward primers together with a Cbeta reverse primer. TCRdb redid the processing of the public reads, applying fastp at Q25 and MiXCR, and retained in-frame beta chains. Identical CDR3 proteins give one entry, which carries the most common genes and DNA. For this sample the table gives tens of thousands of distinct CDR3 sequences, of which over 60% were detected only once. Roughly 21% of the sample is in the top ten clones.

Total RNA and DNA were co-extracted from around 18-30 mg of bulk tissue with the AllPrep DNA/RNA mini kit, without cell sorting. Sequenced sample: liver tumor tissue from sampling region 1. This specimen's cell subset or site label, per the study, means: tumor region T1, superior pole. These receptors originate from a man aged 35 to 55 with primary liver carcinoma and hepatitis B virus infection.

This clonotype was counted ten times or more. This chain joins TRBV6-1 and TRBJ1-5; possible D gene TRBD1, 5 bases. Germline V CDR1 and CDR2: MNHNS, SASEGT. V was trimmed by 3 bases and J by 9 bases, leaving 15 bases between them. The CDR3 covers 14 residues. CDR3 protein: CASSERLGEGPQHF. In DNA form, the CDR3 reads TGTGCCAGCAGTGAGAGGCTGGGGGAAGGGCCCCAGCATTTT.

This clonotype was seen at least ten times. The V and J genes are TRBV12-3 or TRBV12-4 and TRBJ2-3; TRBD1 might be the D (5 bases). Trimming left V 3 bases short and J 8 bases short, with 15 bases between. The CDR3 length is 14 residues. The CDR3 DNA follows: TGTGCCAGCAGTTTCATCCAGGGCGCAGGTACGCAGTATTTT. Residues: CASSFIQGAGTQYF.

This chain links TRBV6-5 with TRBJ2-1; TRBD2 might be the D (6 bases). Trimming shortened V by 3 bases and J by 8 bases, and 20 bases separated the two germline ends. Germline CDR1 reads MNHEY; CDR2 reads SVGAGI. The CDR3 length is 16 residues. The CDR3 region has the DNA TGTGCCAGCAGTTATAGCGGCGGTCTTATGGCATATGAGCAGTTCTTC. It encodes CASSYSGGLMAYEQFF.

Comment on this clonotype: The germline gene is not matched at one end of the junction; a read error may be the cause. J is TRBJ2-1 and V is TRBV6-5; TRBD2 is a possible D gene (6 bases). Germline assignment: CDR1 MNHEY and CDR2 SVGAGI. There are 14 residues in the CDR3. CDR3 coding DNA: TGTGCCAGCAGCCCGGAGGGCAGGAGCAATGAACAGTTCTTC. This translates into CASSPEGRSNEQFF.

The CDR3 DNA follows: TGCGTTGGGTTGAGCCGAAATGAGCAGTTCTTC. This gives the protein CVGLSRNEQFF. The chain combines TRBV29-1 with TRBJ2-1; the D is unclear. The germline V gene encodes CDR1 SQVTM and CDR2 ANQGSEA. CDR3 length equals 11 residues.

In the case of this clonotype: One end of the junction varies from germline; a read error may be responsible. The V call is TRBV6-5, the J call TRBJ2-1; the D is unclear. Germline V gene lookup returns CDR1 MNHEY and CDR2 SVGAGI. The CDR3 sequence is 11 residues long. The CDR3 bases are TGTGCCAGCATCAAAAACAACGAGCAGTTCTTC. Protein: CASIKNNEQFF.

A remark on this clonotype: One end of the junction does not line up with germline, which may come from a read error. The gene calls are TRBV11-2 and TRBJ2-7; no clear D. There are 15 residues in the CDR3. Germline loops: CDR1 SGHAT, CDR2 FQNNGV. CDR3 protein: CASSLFVGIFYEKYF. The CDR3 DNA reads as TGTGCCAGCAGCCTATTTGTGGGAATATTCTACGAGAAGTACTTC.

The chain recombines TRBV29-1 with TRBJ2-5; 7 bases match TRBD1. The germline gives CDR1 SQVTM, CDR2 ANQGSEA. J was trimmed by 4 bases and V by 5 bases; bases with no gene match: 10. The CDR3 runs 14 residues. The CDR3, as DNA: TGCAGCGTTCTTATTAACACAGGGGTAGAGACCCAGTACTTC. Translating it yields CSVLINTGVETQYF.

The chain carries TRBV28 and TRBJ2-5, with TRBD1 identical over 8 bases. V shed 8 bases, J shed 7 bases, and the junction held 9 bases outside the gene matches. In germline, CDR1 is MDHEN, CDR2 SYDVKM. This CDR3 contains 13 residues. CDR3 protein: CASRNGQGGTQYF. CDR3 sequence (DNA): TGTGCCAGCCGAAATGGACAGGGCGGGACCCAGTACTTC.